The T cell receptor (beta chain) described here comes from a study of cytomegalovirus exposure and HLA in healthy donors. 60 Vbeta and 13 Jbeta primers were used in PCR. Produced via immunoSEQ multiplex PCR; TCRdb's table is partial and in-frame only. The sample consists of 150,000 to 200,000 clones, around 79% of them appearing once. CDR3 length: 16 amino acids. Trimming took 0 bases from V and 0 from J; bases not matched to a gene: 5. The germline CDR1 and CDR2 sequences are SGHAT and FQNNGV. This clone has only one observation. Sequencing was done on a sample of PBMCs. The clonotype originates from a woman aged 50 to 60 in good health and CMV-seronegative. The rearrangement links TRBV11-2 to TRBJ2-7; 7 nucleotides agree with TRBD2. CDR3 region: CASSLEGRVLSYEQYF. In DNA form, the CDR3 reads TGTGCCAGCAGCTTAGAGGGGAGGGTGCTCTCCTACGAGCAGTACTTC. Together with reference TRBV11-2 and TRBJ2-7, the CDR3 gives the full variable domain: EAGVAQSPRYKIIEKRQSVAFWCNPISGHATLYWYQQILGQGPKLLIQFQNNGVVDDSQLPKDRFSAERLKGVDSTLKIQPAKLEDSAVYLCASSLEGRVLSYEQYFGPGTRLTVT.